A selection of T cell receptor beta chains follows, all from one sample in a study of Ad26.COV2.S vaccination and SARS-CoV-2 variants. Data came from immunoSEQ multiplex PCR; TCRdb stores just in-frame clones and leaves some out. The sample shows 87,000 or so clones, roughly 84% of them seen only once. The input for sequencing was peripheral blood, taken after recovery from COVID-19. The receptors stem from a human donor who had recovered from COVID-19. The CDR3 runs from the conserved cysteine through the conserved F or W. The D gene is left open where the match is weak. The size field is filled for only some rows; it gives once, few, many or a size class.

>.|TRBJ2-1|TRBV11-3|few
TGTGCCAGCAGCTTCGGCACTAACCCGGAGAATGAGCAGTTCTTC
CASSFGTNPENEQFF
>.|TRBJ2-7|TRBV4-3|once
TGCGCCAGCAGCCATCTCCCCTCCTCCTACGAGCAGTACTTC
CASSHLPSSYEQYF
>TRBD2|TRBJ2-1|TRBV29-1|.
TGCAGCGTACGGGGACTAGCGTCCTACAATGAGCAGTTCTTC
CSVRGLASYNEQFF
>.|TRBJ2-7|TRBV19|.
TGTGCCAGTAGTATTGTGAGTCGGCCGATCTACGAGCAGTACTTC
CASSIVSRPIYEQYF
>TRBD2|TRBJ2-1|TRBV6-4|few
TGTGCCAGCAGTCCGGGAGGGAGTTTAAACAATGAGCAGTTCTTC
CASSPGGSLNNEQFF
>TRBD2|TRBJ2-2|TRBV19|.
TGTGCCAGTAGGGCTAGCGGGCTCCGCGGGGAGCTGTTTTTT
CASRASGLRGELFF
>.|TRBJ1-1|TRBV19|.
TGTGCCAGTAGTAGCCCACAGGGAGTGGTAGTAACTGAAGCTTTCTTT
CASSSPQGVVVTEAFF
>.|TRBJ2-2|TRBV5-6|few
TGTGCCAGCAGCCTCGGGATAGGGGCCGGGGAGCTGTTTTTT
CASSLGIGAGELFF
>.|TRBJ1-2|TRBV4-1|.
TGCGCCAGCAGCCAAGATAGTGCCGCTAACTATGGCTACACCTTC
CASSQDSAANYGYTF
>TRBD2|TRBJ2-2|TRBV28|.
TGTGCCAGCAGTCCCGGACTAGCGGGAGTTAAAGACACCGGGGAGCTGTTTTTT
CASSPGLAGVKDTGELFF
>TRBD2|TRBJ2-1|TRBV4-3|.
TGCGCCAGCAGCCCCATCGCCACTAGCGGGTGGAGTTGGAATGAGCAGTTCTTC
CASSPIATSGWSWNEQFF
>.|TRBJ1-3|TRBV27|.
TGTGCCAGCAGTCCCTCCGGTGGAAACACCATATATTTT
CASSPSGGNTIYF
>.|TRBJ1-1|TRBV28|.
TGTGCCAGCGGAAACACACAGGGCACGGGGTATGCTTTCTTT
CASGNTQGTGYAFF
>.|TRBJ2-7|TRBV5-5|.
TGTGCCAGCAGCACCTCCAAGGAACAGTCAGCCTACGAGCAGTACTTC
CASSTSKEQSAYEQYF
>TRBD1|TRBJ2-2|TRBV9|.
TGTGCCAGCAGCGCCGCAGGGGGCAGCACCGGGGAGCTGTTTTTT
CASSAAGGSTGELFF
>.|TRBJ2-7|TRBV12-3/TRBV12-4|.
TGTGCCAGCAGTGGGAGCTCCTACGAGCAGTACTTC
CASSGSSYEQYF
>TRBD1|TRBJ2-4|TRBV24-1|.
TGTGCCACCATTTTACGACAGGGGGCCAAAAACATTCAGTACTTC
CATILRQGAKNIQYF
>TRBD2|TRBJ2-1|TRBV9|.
TGTGCCAGCAGCGTAGTAGCGGGAGCCGGTGTCACGCAGTTCTTC
CASSVVAGAGVTQFF
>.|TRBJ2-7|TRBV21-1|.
TGTGCCAGCAGCAAAAAGGCGGTAAGCTCCTACGAGCAGTACTTC
CASSKKAVSSYEQYF
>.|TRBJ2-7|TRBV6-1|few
TGTGCCAGCAGTGAATCCCGGGACCCCGCCTACGAGCAGTACTTC
CASSESRDPAYEQYF
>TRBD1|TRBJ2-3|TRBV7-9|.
TGTGCCAGCAGCTCATATGGGAGGACAGGGGTGGCAGATACGCAGTATTTT
CASSSYGRTGVADTQYF
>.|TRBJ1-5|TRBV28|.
TGTGCCAGCACCACGACTCTCAATCAGCCCCAGCATTTT
CASTTTLNQPQHF
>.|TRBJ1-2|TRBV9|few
TGTGCCAGCAGCAGAGGCCGGGGTGATGGCTACACCTTC
CASSRGRGDGYTF
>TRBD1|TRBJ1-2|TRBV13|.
TGTGCCAGCAGCATAGGCAGATTCCGGGACAGACGTAACTATGGCTACACCTTC
CASSIGRFRDRRNYGYTF
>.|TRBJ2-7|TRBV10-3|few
TGTGCCATCAGTGAGCATCGACAGGGAGGCGAGCAGTACTTC
CAISEHRQGGEQYF
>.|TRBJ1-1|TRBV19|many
TGTGCCAGTAGTATTGGGGGGGCATCTGAAGCTTTCTTT
CASSIGGASEAFF
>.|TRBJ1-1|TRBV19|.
TGTGCCAGTAGTACCCTGGGGACTGAAGCTTTCTTT
CASSTLGTEAFF
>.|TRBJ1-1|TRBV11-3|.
TGTGCCAGCAGCTTAGCACCGGGCGAAGCTTTCTTT
CASSLAPGEAFF
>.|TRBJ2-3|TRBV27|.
TGTGCCACCAGGTTTGGAGGCCCTAGCACAGATACGCAGTATTTT
CATRFGGPSTDTQYF
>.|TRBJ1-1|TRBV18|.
TGTGCCAGCTCACTTAACAGGGAAGTCACTGAAGCTTTCTTT
CASSLNREVTEAFF
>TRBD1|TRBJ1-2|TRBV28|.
TGTGCCAGCAGTTTCGGGACAGGGGGCTTTGGCTACACCTTC
CASSFGTGGFGYTF
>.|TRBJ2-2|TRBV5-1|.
TGCGCCAGCAGCTTGGTGGGGAAGAACACCGGGGAGCTGTTTTTT
CASSLVGKNTGELFF
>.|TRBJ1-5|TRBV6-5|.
TGTGCCAGCAGTCCTCAAAAGGCGGGCAATCAGCCCCAGCATTTT
CASSPQKAGNQPQHF
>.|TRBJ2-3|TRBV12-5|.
TGTGCTAGTGGTTCCGGGACGGCCGTTTCGGATACGCAGTATTTT
CASGSGTAVSDTQYF
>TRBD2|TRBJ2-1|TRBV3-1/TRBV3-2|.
TGTGCCAGCAGCCAGAATAGCGGGAGGAATAATTTCAACAATGAGCAGTTCTTC
CASSQNSGRNNFNNEQFF
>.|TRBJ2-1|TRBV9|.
TGTGCCAGCAGCGGGACCGGGACACCTTACTCCTACAATGAGCAGTTCTTC
CASSGTGTPYSYNEQFF
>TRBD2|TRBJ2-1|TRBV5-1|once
TGCGCCAGCAGCTCAAAGCGGGATTTGGGCAATGAGCAGTTCTTC
CASSSKRDLGNEQFF
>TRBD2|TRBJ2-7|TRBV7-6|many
TGTGCCAGCAGCTCACAGCCTCCGGGACTAGGCGAGCAGTACTTC
CASSSQPPGLGEQYF
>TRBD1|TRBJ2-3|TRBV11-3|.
TGTGCCAGCAGCTTAGATGGGACAGCTAGCACAGATACGCAGTATTTT
CASSLDGTASTDTQYF
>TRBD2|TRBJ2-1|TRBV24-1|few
TGTGCCACCAGTGACCCAAGCGGGAGTCGGCACAATGAGCAGTTCTTC
CATSDPSGSRHNEQFF
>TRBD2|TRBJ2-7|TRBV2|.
TGTGCCAGCAAACGGGTGCTAGCGGGAGTCGAGCAGTACTTC
CASKRVLAGVEQYF
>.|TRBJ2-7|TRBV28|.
TGTGCCAGCAGTCCCAATGGACTTTCCTACGAGCAGTACTTC
CASSPNGLSYEQYF
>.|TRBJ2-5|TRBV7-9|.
TGTGCCAGCAGCTCCAGGGGGGGGACCCAGTACTTC
CASSSRGGTQYF
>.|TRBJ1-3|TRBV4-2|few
TGTGCCACCCGTGAAGGGGGGGGATCTGGAAACACCATATATTTT
CATREGGGSGNTIYF
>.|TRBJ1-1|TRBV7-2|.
TGTGCCAGCAGCAGGCAGGGGTCGAACACTGAAGCTTTCTTT
CASSRQGSNTEAFF
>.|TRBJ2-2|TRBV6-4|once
TGTGCCAGCAGTCTAGCGAACACCGGGGAGCTGTTTTTT
CASSLANTGELFF
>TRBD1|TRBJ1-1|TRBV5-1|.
TGCGCCAGCAGCACGGACAGGGGGTCTGCCTCCGCGAACACTGAAGCTTTCTTT
CASSTDRGSASANTEAFF
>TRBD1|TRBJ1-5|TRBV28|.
TGTGCCAGCAGTTCAGACAGGGTGCAGCCCCAGCATTTT
CASSSDRVQPQHF